This TCR beta chain was recovered during a study of human T cells and chemical hapten exposure. Trimming shortened V by 2 bases and J by 5 bases, and 9 bases separated the two germline ends. This CDR3 comprises 14 residues. Comments on this clonotype: Its specificity is unknown.

Time point denoted: pre-sensitization, week 0. Treatment of the sample: therapeutic diphenylcyclopropenone sensitization with weekly scalp DPC. TCRdb recomputed calls from the RACE reads with MiXCR, one row per CDR3 protein. The top ten hold more than 0.95% of the sample, which has around 300,000 distinct CDR3 sequences, roughly 8% seen once. General observations from the study: TCRs above 1 in 1000 frequency stayed constant with DPC sensitization. Patch test score tracked positively with PT1 expanded TCR counts.

Sequencing was performed on whole blood, taken in connection with sensitization to the hapten diphenylcyclopropenone (DPC). This sequence was found in a man between 18 and 35 years old with alopecia areata. Some clones in this sample may be carry-over from other donors' samples. This chain joins TRBV12-3 or TRBV12-4 and TRBJ2-2; D is ambiguous. CDR3 residues: CASSLQVATGELFF. CDR3 nucleotide sequence: TGTGCCAGCAGTTTACAGGTGGCGACCGGGGAGCTGTTTTTT.